This T cell receptor (beta chain) was identified in a study of cytomegalovirus exposure and HLA in healthy donors. PCR employed 60 Vbeta and 13 Jbeta primers. Clones were read by immunoSEQ multiplex PCR, and TCRdb kept only the in-frame ones, dropping some. The sample has approximately 100,000 clones, approximately 70% seen once. CDR3 length: 15 amino acids. Deletions cut 2 bases from V and 7 bases from J, with 17 bases between. The germline V gene has CDR1 MDHEN and CDR2 SYDVKM. The gene calls are TRBV28 and TRBJ1-2, with D maybe TRBD1 (6 bases). Input material: PBMCs. The clonotype comes from a man aged 35 to 55 in good health and CMV-seronegative. The chain's CDR3 is CASSLGGGLIRGYTF. The CDR3 region has the DNA TGTGCCAGCAGTTTAGGGGGCGGCTTAATCCGTGGCTACACCTTC.